This record covers a single TCR beta chain. The data were obtained in a study of TIL therapy for anti-PD-1-resistant metastatic lung cancer. Study-level background: Tumor harvest preceded PD-1/PD-L1 blockade, followed by nivolumab treatment. Most patients had lung adenocarcinoma; a few tumors were EGFR-mutant, two ALK-rearranged; half smoked currently or formerly. By whole-exome sequencing, median non-synonymous tumor mutation burden was roughly 1.4 mutations per megabase.

Time point here: pre-treatment sample, taken before nivolumab and TIL therapy. Adults with stage 4 NSCLC were enrolled in a phase I trial. CDR1 and CDR2 (germline): LNHNV, YYDKDF (reference sequence). V was clipped by 1 base and J by 1 base, with 8 bases between them. The CDR3 has 15 amino acids. The immunoSEQ assay was v3. Produced via immunoSEQ multiplex PCR; TCRdb's table is partial and in-frame only. The sample yields some 20,000 clones, over 75% seen once. The chain uses TRBV15 and TRBJ2-1, with D unresolved. Sequencing used blood, obtained at baseline. This receptor was taken from a person aged 25-85 years with non-small cell lung cancer. CDR3 in amino acids: CATSRVLESYNEQFF. The DNA of the CDR3 is TGTGCCACCAGCAGAGTCTTAGAATCCTACAATGAGCAGTTCTTC.